This record concerns one T cell receptor (beta chain) sequence. The antigen remains unidentified. This specimen belongs to a study of T cell responses to AZD1222 COVID-19 vaccine. Study-wide points: No day 14 peak samples; only post-peak repertoires were characterized.

This CDR3 region has 12 residues. Trimming removed 3 bases at V and 8 bases at J, with 11 bases between. Germline loops: CDR1 SGHRS, CDR2 YFSETQ. The table came from immunoSEQ multiplex PCR; TCRdb's copy has only in-frame clones and leaves some out. The sample includes roughly 120,000 clones, roughly 90% of them seen just once. The sequencing used peripheral blood, collected 28 days after the second dose of the MenACWY control vaccine. The genes are TRBV5-1 and TRBJ1-2, with a possible D match to TRBD1 (6 bases). This sequence was found in an adult who received the MenACWY meningococcal vaccine as a control. This CDR3 reads CASSSTTGGYTF. The CDR3 region has the DNA TGCGCCAGCAGCTCAACGACAGGCGGCTACACCTTC.